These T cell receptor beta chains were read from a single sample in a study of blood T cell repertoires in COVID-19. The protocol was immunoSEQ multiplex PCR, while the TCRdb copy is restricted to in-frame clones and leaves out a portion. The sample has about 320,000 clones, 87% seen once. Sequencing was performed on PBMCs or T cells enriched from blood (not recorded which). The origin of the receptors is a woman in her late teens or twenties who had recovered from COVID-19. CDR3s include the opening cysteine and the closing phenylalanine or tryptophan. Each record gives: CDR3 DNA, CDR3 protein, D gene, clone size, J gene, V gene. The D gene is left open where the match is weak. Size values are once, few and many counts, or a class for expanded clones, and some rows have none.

TGTGCCAGCAGCTCTTGGACAGGGGGGCTGGATGGCTACACCTTC CASSSWTGGLDGYTF TRBD1 NA TRBJ1-2 TRBV7-9
TGTGCCAGCAGCTTAGGTATATCTGGGACAGGGAGTGAGACCCAGTACTTC CASSLGISGTGSETQYF TRBD1 once TRBJ2-5 TRBV7-2
TGTGCCAGCAGCCCGATTCTGGGGGGGGCCAACAATGAGCAGTTCTTC CASSPILGGANNEQFF NA NA TRBJ2-1 TRBV3-1/TRBV3-2
TGCAGCGTGGCCCCGGGACAGACCTACGAGCAGTACTTC CSVAPGQTYEQYF TRBD1 NA TRBJ2-7 TRBV29-1
TGTGCCAGCTCACCAAGGACAGAAACTAACTATGGCTACACCTTC CASSPRTETNYGYTF NA NA TRBJ1-2 TRBV18
TGTGCCAGCTCACGTGCGACAGGGGCTGGAAACACCATATATTTT CASSRATGAGNTIYF TRBD1 NA TRBJ1-3 TRBV18
TGTGCCAGCAGCGCGCAGGGGTACACTGAAGCTTTCTTT CASSAQGYTEAFF NA NA TRBJ1-1 TRBV7-9
TGTGCCAGCAGCCGGACTAGCGGGTGGGACATTCAGTACTTC CASSRTSGWDIQYF TRBD2 NA TRBJ2-4 TRBV28
TGTGCCAGCTCACCATCTCGCGACATGAACACTGAAGCTTTCTTT CASSPSRDMNTEAFF NA NA TRBJ1-1 TRBV18
TGTGCCAGCAGCCCCCACCAGGGGGGCCTTGGCTACACCTTC CASSPHQGGLGYTF TRBD1 NA TRBJ1-2 TRBV14
TGTGCCAGCAGCCCGGCGACAGGGACGATTAGTTCACCCCTCCACTTT CASSPATGTISSPLHF TRBD1 NA TRBJ1-6 TRBV11-2
TGTGCCAGTAGTATTTACCGGGACAGGGGGCAAATGGGCACCGGGGAGCTGTTTTTT CASSIYRDRGQMGTGELFF TRBD1 NA TRBJ2-2 TRBV19
TGTGCCAGCGGGGCCTGGTCCTACGAGCAGTACTTC CASGAWSYEQYF NA NA TRBJ2-7 TRBV5-8
TGTGCCAGCAGCCATACCCCGGGACAGATAGGCAATCAGCCCCAGCATTTT CASSHTPGQIGNQPQHF TRBD1 NA TRBJ1-5 TRBV7-9
TGTGCCAGCAGTTTAACCGGGACAGGGTTCTACGAGCAGTACTTC CASSLTGTGFYEQYF TRBD1 NA TRBJ2-7 TRBV28
TGTGCCAGCAGCCCCCCTGGGGAGGACACTGAAGCTTTCTTT CASSPPGEDTEAFF NA NA TRBJ1-1 TRBV5-4
TGTGCCAGTGGGCAGCTGAACACTGAAGCTTTCTTT CASGQLNTEAFF NA NA TRBJ1-1 TRBV11-1
TGTGCCAGCGGACCGGGACTAGCACTGGAGACCCAGTACTTC CASGPGLALETQYF TRBD2 NA TRBJ2-5 TRBV14
TGTGCCATCAGGGGGGACAGTACCTCTGGAAACACCATATATTTT CAIRGDSTSGNTIYF TRBD1 NA TRBJ1-3 TRBV10-3
TGTGCCAGCAGTTACACGGCAGGCATAAGCTCTGGGGCCAACGTCCTGACTTTC CASSYTAGISSGANVLTF NA NA TRBJ2-6 TRBV6-2/TRBV6-3
TGTGCCAGCAGTTACTCGATTGGACAGAACTATGGCTACACCTTC CASSYSIGQNYGYTF NA NA TRBJ1-2 TRBV6-6
TGTGCCAGCACGACAGGGCTTGGCTACACCTTC CASTTGLGYTF TRBD1 NA TRBJ1-2 TRBV6-5
TGTGCCAGCTCACCCCCGGGACAGGGTGGTACTGAAGCTTTCTTT CASSPPGQGGTEAFF TRBD1 NA TRBJ1-1 TRBV18
TGCGCCAGCAGCCCAAACAGGGTTAGCTCCTACGAGCAGTACTTC CASSPNRVSSYEQYF NA NA TRBJ2-7 TRBV4-3
TGTGCCAGCAGCTCCGTTACCGGGACAGAAGAAAAACTGTTTTTT CASSSVTGTEEKLFF TRBD1 NA TRBJ1-4 TRBV5-4
TGTGCCAGTAGTATCGGGGTCAGGGGGCGCGACTATGGCTACACCTTC CASSIGVRGRDYGYTF TRBD1 NA TRBJ1-2 TRBV19
TGCGCCAGCAGCAACACAGGGGGCTCCTACGAGCAGTACTTC CASSNTGGSYEQYF TRBD1 NA TRBJ2-7 TRBV5-1
TGTGCCAGCGGTAACAGGGGTTCGTACGAGCAGTACTTC CASGNRGSYEQYF TRBD1 NA TRBJ2-7 TRBV11-1
TGCGCCAGCAGCCAGCCGGGGTTGAACACTGAAGCTTTCTTT CASSQPGLNTEAFF NA NA TRBJ1-1 TRBV4-3
TGTGCCAGCAGTTACTTGCCCGATGGCCCGGGAGGCTACACCTTC CASSYLPDGPGGYTF NA NA TRBJ1-2 TRBV6-5
TGTGCCAGCAGCCAAGAGATGCAGGCCAGGACTTCAACGCCCGGCAATCAGCCCCAGCATTTT CASSQEMQARTSTPGNQPQHF NA NA TRBJ1-5 TRBV14
TGTGCCAGCAGCGTCTCCCGGGACACGCAAGAGACCCAGTACTTC CASSVSRDTQETQYF NA NA TRBJ2-5 TRBV7-3
TGTGCCAGCAGCGTAGATTCGGGGGTGAACACTGAAGCTTTCTTT CASSVDSGVNTEAFF NA NA TRBJ1-1 TRBV9
TGTGCCAGCAGCGCAAACAGGGGTTCTGGGCAAGAGACCCAGTACTTC CASSANRGSGQETQYF TRBD1 NA TRBJ2-5 TRBV5-8
TGTGCCAGCAGCCTGGACAGGGGGCCTAATTCACCCCTCCACTTT CASSLDRGPNSPLHF TRBD1 NA TRBJ1-6 TRBV5-4
TGCGCCAGCAGCTCGGCTGAGAGCGGGGGGTATACCGGGGAGCTGTTTTTT CASSSAESGGYTGELFF TRBD2 NA TRBJ2-2 TRBV5-1